The clone carrying this T cell receptor (beta chain) was seen only once. Antigen unknown. Libraries for TCRalpha and TCRbeta carried sample barcodes and unique molecular identifiers via 5'RACE. TCRdb fed the 5' RACE reads into MiXCR, producing one record per CDR3 protein. The sample includes about 340,000 distinct CDR3 sequences, 13% of them seen just once. The data stem from a study of T-cell memory formation after mild COVID-19. This CDR3 has 15 amino acids. CDR1 and CDR2 (germline): MNHEY, SVGAGI. With V trimmed by 2 bases and J by 4 bases, 5 bases remained unmatched. Whole-study findings and limits: Clones contracting over day 15 to 85 were CD4/CD8 balanced, with later expanders leaning CD4+.

This sequence was found in a man between 18 and 35 years old who had mild COVID-19 (a few samples of this study predate the infection). Cell type and time point are not known. The rearrangement links TRBV6-5 to TRBJ1-2; 9 bases map to TRBD1. Sequencing was carried out using PBMCs or a T cell subset sorted from them (not recorded which). CDR3 in amino acids: CASSYKGQGVYGYTF. CDR3 DNA: TGTGCCAGCAGTTACAAGGGACAGGGAGTCTATGGCTACACCTTC.